Described below is a single TCR beta chain sequence and its context. This entry belongs to a study of OX40 agonist ivuxolimab in advanced cancers. About the research overall: Ivuxolimab, an antibody that agonizes OX40 (CD134), was administered to the patients. Allowance was made for prior anti-PD-1, anti-PD-L1 or anti-CTLA-4 therapy, and about 40% had some. Mean age 60 years, range about 20 to 90; 82.7% male. Hepatocellular carcinoma, melanoma, renal cell or head and neck cancer was diagnosed in the dose-escalation patients.

The repertoire was sequenced with immunoSEQ multiplex PCR; TCRdb's copy has only in-frame clones and lacks some. Altogether 65,000 or so clones are present, 85% to 95% being singletons, with the ten largest covering roughly 13%. Losses at the gene ends were 4 bases for V and 4 bases for J; bases not matched to a gene: 5. Germline-derived CDR1 and CDR2 are SGHDN and FVKESK. This CDR3 contains 14 residues. The sequences come from CD4+ or CD8+ T cells sorted from blood, collected in a trial of the OX40 agonist ivuxolimab. The clonotype originates from an adult with an advanced solid tumor such as melanoma, head and neck, liver or kidney cancer. The J gene is TRBJ1-2, the V gene TRBV14; 8 bases fit TRBD1. CDR3 bases: TGTGCCAGCAGCCCGGACAGGGTGTCCTATGGCTACACCTTC. This gives the protein CASSPDRVSYGYTF.